This T cell receptor beta chain was found in a study of T cell responses to AZD1222 COVID-19 vaccine. Study outcomes and limitations: Scientists sampled the repertoires only once the peak T cell response had passed. Donors skewed white British and female; clonal diversity was possibly underestimated.

CDR1 and CDR2 (germline): LNHDA, SQIVND (reference sequence). Between the trimmed V and J ends, which lost 3 bases and 1 base, there was a span of 12 bases. The CDR3 spans 15 residues. Turning to this clone: What it recognizes is unknown.

Sequencing used immunoSEQ multiplex PCR; TCRdb keeps in-frame clones, though not all of them. The sample contains more than 100,000 clones, more than 75% of which appear only once. This TCR came from an adult in good health. The source was peripheral blood, collected on day 0 of AZD1222 vaccination. The rearrangement links TRBV19 to TRBJ1-1; D is perhaps TRBD1 (5 bases). The CDR3 nucleotides are TGTGCCAGTAGTATGGAGGGGAAAGCGAACACTGAAGCTTTCTTT. It translates to CASSMEGKANTEAFF. The variable domain in full, with the rest retrieved from reference TRBV19 and TRBJ1-1, is DGGITQSPKYLFRKEGQNVTLSCEQNLNHDAMYWYRQDPGQGLRLIYYSQIVNDFQKGDIAEGYSVSREKKESFPLTVTSAQKNPTAFYLCASSMEGKANTEAFFGQGTRLTVV.